The 8 T cell receptor beta chains presented below share a single source sample, sequenced in a study of T cell changes during pregnancy in multiple sclerosis (dated by TCRdb to about 2019). Library method: the immunoSEQ multiplex PCR assay. Drawn from immuneACCESS, this table holds only the in-frame rearrangements with V and J called that TCRdb kept. Clones are partly lost; checked studies trace under half to an unresolved V gene and leave the rest unexplained. This sample gives about 59,000 clones in total; 80% to 95% of them show up just once. Of the sample, less than 3.5% is held by the ten largest clones. Sequenced material: peripheral blood, taken in the third trimester of pregnancy. The receptor set was obtained from a female donor in good health, enrolled as a control in a pregnancy study.

The DNA of the CDR3 is TGTGCCAGTAGTATGAGCGGGGGCTACGAGCAGTACTTC. Its protein is CASSMSGGYEQYF. V is TRBV19 and J is TRBJ2-7; TRBD2 aligns across 8 bases. This CDR3 has 13 amino acids. Germline trimming cut 3 bases from V and 3 bases from J; bases unmatched to any gene: 1. Looked up from germline, CDR1 is LNHDA and CDR2 is SQIVND (reference sequence).

This sequence joins TRBV2 and TRBJ2-2; 7 bases line up with TRBD1. The CDR3 is made up of 14 amino acids. J was trimmed by 0 bases and V by 7 bases; bases with no gene match: 2. CDR1 and CDR2 (germline): SNHLY, FYNNEI. The chain's CDR3 is CASNGQANTGELFF. The DNA of the CDR3 is TGTGCCAGCAATGGACAGGCGAACACCGGGGAGCTGTTTTTT.

The rearrangement joins TRBV11-2 to TRBJ2-5; TRBD2 matches 7 bases. J was trimmed by 5 bases and V by 2 bases; bases with no gene match: 5. This CDR3 region has 14 residues. Looked up from germline, CDR1 is SGHAT and CDR2 is FQNNGV. The CDR3 region is CASSLRAGLETQYF. DNA of the CDR3: TGTGCCAGCAGCTTACGAGCGGGATTGGAGACCCAGTACTTC.

This clone was counted a few times. The CDR3, as DNA: TGTGCCTGGACCCGGACAGGGGTTGGTAGAGCTTTCTTT. It translates to CAWTRTGVGRAFF. V usage is TRBV30 and J usage is TRBJ1-1, with TRBD1 identical over 9 bases. Per the germline V gene, CDR1 is GTSNPN and CDR2 is SVGIG (reference sequence). Trimming cost V 4 bases and J 10 bases; bases outside gene matches: 10. This CDR3 contains 13 residues.

The chain combines TRBV9 with TRBJ2-1; D remains ambiguous. The germline V gene encodes CDR1 SGDLS and CDR2 YYNGEE. V lost 1 base and J 1 base, leaving 6 bases between the germline ends. CDR3 length: 14 amino acids. The DNA for the CDR3 is TGTGCCAGCAGCGTAATATCTTCCTACAATGAGCAGTTCTTC. Translated: CASSVISSYNEQFF.

This chain joins TRBV18 and TRBJ1-2; TRBD1 matches at 10 bases. Germline-derived CDR1 and CDR2 are KGHSH and LQKENI. CDR3 length: 16 residues. The J segment lost 5 bases and the V segment lost 3 bases, leaving 9 bases of the junction unmatched. The CDR3 nucleotides read TGTGCCAGCTCACCTTCGGGGACAGGGGAAGGGTATGGCTACACCTTC. This gives the protein CASSPSGTGEGYGYTF.

The chain joins TRBV15 to TRBJ1-4; TRBD1 agrees at 11 bases. The CDR3 sequence is 17 residues long. The trim removed 3 bases at V and 5 bases at J, leaving 8 bases unmatched. Germline CDR1 LNHNV, CDR2 YYDKDF (reference sequence). CDR3 protein: CATSRDRGPLRNEKLFF. As DNA, the CDR3 is TGTGCCACCAGCAGGGACAGGGGGCCCTTAAGAAATGAAAAACTGTTTTTT.

The chain carries TRBV7-9 and TRBJ1-2; 9 positions agree with TRBD1. V lost 4 bases and J lost 8; bases outside the gene matches: 8. The CDR3 is 14 residues long. Germline values: CDR1 SEHNR, CDR2 FQNEAQ (reference sequence). CDR3 bases: TGTGCCAGCAGCTCCGGGACAGGGAGGGGAGGCTACACCTTC. Its translation is CASSSGTGRGGYTF.